Below, one T cell receptor (beta chain) is given with its context. The data belong to a study of blood T cell repertoires in COVID-19. Across the study: There were acute and convalescent COVID-19 samples, and they came from the United States, Italy and Spain.

Authors' methods: Researchers report that nucleated cell counts were estimated from reference gene primer amplification. The table came from immunoSEQ multiplex PCR; TCRdb's copy has only in-frame clones and leaves some out. The V and J calls and the clone size are those of that table, but D and trimming were determined from the DNA. The sample has under 250,000 clones, about four fifths seen once; the top ten hold under 1.5%. This clonotype originated in a woman between 35 and 50 years old with acute COVID-19. Sequenced: PBMCs or T cells enriched from blood (not recorded which).

The CDR3 DNA follows: TGTGCCAGCAGCGCAACCACAGTCAGAGAGACCCAGTACTTC. This gives the protein CASSATTVRETQYF. This sequence joins TRBV6-5 and TRBJ2-5; D gene unclear. Germline CDR1 and CDR2: MNHEY and SVGAGI. The CDR3 runs 14 residues. V was trimmed by 6 bases and J by 4 bases, leaving 15 bases between them.